Listed here are 8 T cell receptor beta chains from one sample, sequenced in a study of T cells after yellow fever vaccination. TCRdb re-called the 5' RACE reads with MiXCR, one entry per CDR3 protein. This sample carries a few hundred thousand distinct CDR3 sequences, 8% to 10% of them seen once, and the ten largest clones take about a sixth. The input for sequencing was PBMCs, taken on the day of the first yellow fever vaccination. The receptors were sampled from a man aged 18 to 29 who received the YFV17D yellow fever vaccine.

This clonotype turned up a few times. V and J are TRBV3-1 and TRBJ1-2, with a weak D call TRBD1 (5 bases). Trimming cost V 10 bases and J 7 bases, with 25 bases left between them. Germline lookup yields CDR1 LGHDT and CDR2 YNNKEL (reference sequence). This CDR3 has 15 residues. The CDR3 nucleotides are TGTGCCACCTGCCCCGGGGCCAGGCCCCATACTGGCTACACCTTC. Translating gives CATCPGARPHTGYTF.

The chain combines TRBV5-1 with TRBJ2-5, with D tentatively TRBD1 (5 bases). The CDR3 sequence is 16 residues long. Germline assignment: CDR1 SGHRS and CDR2 YFSETQ. V was shortened by 4 bases and J by 5 bases, with 21 bases between the two germline ends. The CDR3 DNA reads TGCGCCAGCAGCGGTACAGGTTTTATATTTTTCGAGACCCAGTACTTC. It specifies CASSGTGFIFFETQYF.

This clonotype was counted between two and nine times. The chain has TRBV20-1 and TRBJ1-1; unclear D gene. Germline values: CDR1 DFQATT, CDR2 SNEGSKA (reference sequence). The V end was cut by 3 bases, the J end by 0 bases, with 8 bases between. The CDR3 spans 13 residues. The CDR3 region has the DNA TGCAGTGCTAGTAGGGAGTTGAACACTGAAGCTTTCTTT. Translation gives CSASRELNTEAFF.

The rearrangement joins TRBV9 to TRBJ2-3, with D tentatively TRBD1 (6 bases). Germline-derived CDR1 and CDR2 are SGDLS and YYNGEE. The CDR3 contains 15 residues. V was cut by 3 bases and J by 2 bases, with 13 bases left in between. CDR3 loop: CASSGGRLDTDTQYF. CDR3 DNA: TGTGCCAGCAGCGGGGGGCGACTGGACACAGATACGCAGTATTTT.

This clonotype was seen a handful of times. The rearrangement joins TRBV27 to TRBJ1-1; 8 bases fit TRBD1. The junction had 14 bases not matched to a gene; V was cut back by 11 bases and J by 0 bases. The CDR3 is 16 residues long. The V gene's germline CDR1 is MNHEY and CDR2 SMNVEV (reference sequence). The CDR3 region has the DNA TGTGCCGTTAAAAGCGGGACAGGCGCAATGAACACTGAAGCTTTCTTT. Protein product: CAVKSGTGAMNTEAFF.

This clonotype was detected a few times. V usage is TRBV13 and J usage is TRBJ2-5; 7 positions match TRBD1. The CDR3 contains 19 residues. V shed 2 bases, J shed 7 bases, and the junction held 22 bases outside the gene matches. In germline, CDR1 is PRHDT, CDR2 FYEKMQ (reference sequence). DNA of the CDR3: TGTGCCAGCAGCTTAAGTCGGTACAGGGGTCAGGCAAGCGTGTGGACCCAGTACTTC. It translates to CASSLSRYRGQASVWTQYF.

This chain links TRBV6-1 with TRBJ2-1, with unresolved D. V gave up 5 bases and J gave up 12 bases, with 17 bases separating them. This CDR3 has 13 residues. Germline-derived CDR1 and CDR2 are MNHNS and SASEGT. The CDR3 DNA sequence: TGTGCCAGCAGTCCTAGTTCGTCCCAGGTGCAGTTCTTC. This translates into CASSPSSSQVQFF.

The chain links TRBV20-1 to TRBJ1-2; maybe TRBD1 (5 bases). Germline V gene lookup returns CDR1 DFQATT and CDR2 SNEGSKA (reference sequence). With 4 bases removed from V and 1 base from J, the gap between germline ends came to 7 bases. This CDR3 region has 12 residues. CDR3 loop: CSATTDNYGYTF. DNA for the CDR3: TGCAGTGCTACGACAGATAACTATGGCTACACCTTC.